The clone carrying this T cell receptor (beta chain) is a singleton in its sample. Its specificity is not known. Caucasian adults living in Nashville, Tennessee, provided all samples. In germline, CDR1 is SNHLY, CDR2 FYNNEI. CDR3 size: 12 residues. V was clipped by 6 bases and J by 7 bases, with 9 bases between them. This specimen belongs to a study of shared clonotypes between healthy human individuals. Study details: The plates for each donor numbered three CD4 naive, three CD4 memory, two CD8 naive and one CD8 memory. Study results and caveats: Clonotype sharing levels among donors were expected to vary with sequencing depth.

Here immunoSEQ multiplex PCR was the method, and the copy in TCRdb shows in-frame clones only, minus some. The sample has more than 2 million clones, almost 96% seen once. Source material: naive CD4+ T cells sorted from blood. Regarding subset: CD45RA+ positively selected. The clonotype comes from a man between 18 and 29 years old in good health. V is TRBV2 and J is TRBJ2-2; D ambiguous. In nucleotides, the CDR3 is TGTGCCAGCAGATACGACTTCGGGGAGCTGTTTTTT. It specifies CASRYDFGELFF.